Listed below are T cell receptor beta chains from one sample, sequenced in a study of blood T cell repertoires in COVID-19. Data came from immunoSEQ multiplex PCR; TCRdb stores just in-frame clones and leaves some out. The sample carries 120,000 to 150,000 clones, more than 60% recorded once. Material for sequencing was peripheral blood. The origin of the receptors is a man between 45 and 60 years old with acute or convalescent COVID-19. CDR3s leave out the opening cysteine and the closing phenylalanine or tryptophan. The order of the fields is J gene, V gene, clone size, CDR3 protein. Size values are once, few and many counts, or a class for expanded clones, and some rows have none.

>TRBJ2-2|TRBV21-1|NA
ASIRRGARTGELF
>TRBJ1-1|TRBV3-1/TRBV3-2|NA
ASRGAGRTEAF
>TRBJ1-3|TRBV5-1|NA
ASALGTPGNTIY
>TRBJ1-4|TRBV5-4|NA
ASSFLTGANEKLF
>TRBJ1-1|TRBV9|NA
ASSVEMNTEAF
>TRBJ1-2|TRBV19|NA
ASSIVANTNYGYT
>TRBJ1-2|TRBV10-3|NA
AISETGQGNYGYT
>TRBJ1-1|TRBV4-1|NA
ASSQTGMAEAF
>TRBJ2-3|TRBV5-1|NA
ASTRAGGTDTQY
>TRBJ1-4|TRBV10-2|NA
ASSDPGGIEKLF
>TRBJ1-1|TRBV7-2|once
ASSLQVSTEAF
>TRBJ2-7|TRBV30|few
AWSSGQGLGEQY
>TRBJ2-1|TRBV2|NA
ASSLELGAPYNEQF
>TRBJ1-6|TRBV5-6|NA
ASSRIAVSNSPLH
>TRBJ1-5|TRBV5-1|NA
ASSLVPQDNQPQH
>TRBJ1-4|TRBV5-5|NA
ASSLVGGSDEKLF
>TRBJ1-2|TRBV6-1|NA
ASSEGQGRGYGYT
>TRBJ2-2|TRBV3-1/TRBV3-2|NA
ASSQQGNTGELF
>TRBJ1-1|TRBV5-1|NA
ASSLGGATNTEAF
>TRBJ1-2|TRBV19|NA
ASRPDSTSYGYT